This section outlines one T cell receptor (beta chain) sequence together with its context. TCRdb's copy holds only in-frame clones and misses some; the assay was immunoSEQ multiplex PCR. Of under 200,000 clones in the sample, 70% to 90% were seen once. The sample belongs to a study of blood T cell repertoires in COVID-19. Sequences were obtained from peripheral blood. The TCR originated in an elderly woman in a cohort sampled during active or convalescent COVID-19.

The DNA of the CDR3 is TGTGCCAGCAGCTCCCCCACCGGGACTTCGACCTACGAGCAGTACTTC. This sequence encodes CASSSPTGTSTYEQYF. This chain connects TRBV11-3 to TRBJ2-7, with D tentatively TRBD2 (6 bases). The CDR3 totals 16 residues. V dropped 4 bases and J dropped 2 bases, with 18 bases sitting between them. Germline values: CDR1 SGHNT, CDR2 YENEEA.